The clone carrying this T cell receptor (beta chain) was observed a handful of times. The data were taken from a study of Tregs in tolerant kidney transplant recipients. Only in-frame clones appear in the TCRdb table, and some are missing; sequencing was by immunoSEQ multiplex PCR. The table has around 230,000 clones, about 80% seen once; the top ten hold 0.5% to 0.65%. Germline values: CDR1 LNHDA, CDR2 SQIVND (reference sequence). Trimming took off 11 bases at V and 4 bases at J, with 6 bases between the two ends. This CDR3 comprises 10 residues. This clonotype originated in a human donor in good health. Sequenced material: CD4+ T cells from blood. The V call is TRBV19, the J call TRBJ1-3, with D uncertain. CDR3: CAPDGNTIYF. CDR3 bases: TGTGCCCCAGACGGAAACACCATATATTTT.